The sequence of this TCR beta chain was determined in a study of T-cell reconstitution after alpha-beta-depleted transplantation in children. In germline, CDR1 is SGHTA, CDR2 FQGNSA. This CDR3 region has 16 residues. V was cut by 3 bases and J by 7 bases, with 18 bases left in between. Preparing the TCRbeta library involved the use of unique molecular identifiers. MiXCR was run by TCRdb on the PCR reads, yielding one entry per CDR3 protein. The sample contains approximately 400,000 distinct CDR3 sequences, roughly a tenth of which appear only once. This clonotype was seen only a few times. This chain joins TRBV7-2 and TRBJ2-2; tentatively, D is TRBD2 (6 bases). Sequenced material: PBMCs from the stem cell graft donor, taken from the stem cell graft. This clonotype was sampled from a human donor who donated a stem cell graft to a child with acute myeloid leukemia. The CDR3 sequence is CASSLIPGLLGGELFF. Here the CDR3 DNA reads TGTGCCAGCAGCTTGATCCCGGGACTTCTCGGCGGGGAGCTGTTTTTT.